The 14 T cell receptor beta chains below all came from one sample that was sequenced in a study of cytomegalovirus exposure and HLA in healthy donors. The PCR contained 60 Vbeta and 13 Jbeta primers. Measured with immunoSEQ multiplex PCR; TCRdb has only the in-frame clones, and not every one. The table lists about 120,000 clones, over 65% of them singletons, with around 3% in the top ten. Sample: PBMCs. These receptors came from a woman in her forties in good health and CMV-seropositive.

As DNA, the CDR3 is TGTGCCAGCACGGGACAGTCTAGCACAGATACGCAGTATTTT. Translated, it gives CASTGQSSTDTQYF. V usage is TRBV6-1 and J usage is TRBJ2-3; 7 bases line up with TRBD1. The germline V gene has CDR1 MNHNS and CDR2 SASEGT. V lost 7 bases and J lost 0; bases outside the gene matches: 4. The CDR3 totals 14 residues.

CDR3 bases: TGTGCCAGTAGTATAATAACTGTAGACAGAGAAGAAAAACTGTTTTTT. Translation: CASSIITVDREEKLFF. J is TRBJ1-4 and V is TRBV19; tentative D call: TRBD1 (5 bases). Germline loops: CDR1 LNHDA, CDR2 SQIVND (reference sequence). CDR3 length equals 16 residues. Trimming took off 2 bases at V and 8 bases at J, with 18 bases between the two ends. The full variable domain, its missing parts supplied by reference TRBV19 and TRBJ1-4, is DGGITQSPKYLFRKEGQNVTLSCEQNLNHDAMYWYRQDPGQGLRLIYYSQIVNDFQKGDIAEGYSVSREKKESFPLTVTSAQKNPTAFYLCASSIITVDREEKLFFGSGTQLSVL.

The rearrangement joins TRBV4-3 to TRBJ2-1; a weak D match, TRBD2 (7 bases). V shed 8 bases and J shed 6 bases, with 14 bases lying between them. Germline V gives CDR1 LGHNA, CDR2 YSLEER. The CDR3 runs 13 residues. The CDR3 coding sequence is TGCGCCAGCGGAAAGGGGGAGGGCAATGAGCAGTTCTTC. The encoded protein is CASGKGEGNEQFF.

CDR3 in amino acids: CASSVAGINTEAFF. The CDR3 DNA sequence: TGTGCCAGCAGCGTGGCCGGGATTAACACTGAAGCTTTCTTT. This sequence joins TRBV9 and TRBJ1-1, with D hard to call. Germline V lookup: CDR1 SGDLS, CDR2 YYNGEE. Between the trimmed V and J ends, which lost 2 bases and 2 bases, there was a span of 10 bases. The CDR3 is 14 amino acids.

The gene calls are TRBV19 and TRBJ2-1, with a possible D match to TRBD2 (6 bases). CDR1 and CDR2 (germline): LNHDA, SQIVND (reference sequence). The V end was cut by 2 bases, the J end by 11 bases, with 7 bases between. The CDR3 totals 11 residues. The CDR3 bases are TGTGCCAGTAGTATACGGGAGCAGCAGTTCTTC. Protein sequence: CASSIREQQFF.

This clone was counted only a few times. The chain is built from TRBV6-1 and TRBJ2-1, with a weak D call TRBD1 (6 bases). V lost 6 bases, J lost 3 bases, and 15 bases lay in between. The CDR3 consists of 15 residues. Germline V lookup: CDR1 MNHNS, CDR2 SASEGT. The CDR3 sequence: CASRDLGTSYNEQFF. The CDR3 DNA reads TGTGCCAGCAGAGATCTAGGGACAAGCTACAATGAGCAGTTCTTC.

This rearrangement joins TRBV7-2 to TRBJ2-1, with D tentatively TRBD2 (6 bases). From germline, CDR1 is SGHTA and CDR2 FQGNSA. The V gene lost 3 bases and the J gene lost 9 bases, with 18 bases spanning the gap. CDR3 length: 15 amino acids. The CDR3 reads CASSLESGAGIEQFF. The CDR3 DNA is TGTGCCAGCAGCTTGGAGTCCGGGGCGGGAATTGAGCAGTTCTTC.

About this clone: This same CDR3 is encoded by further DNA sequences in the sample. The J gene is TRBJ2-3, the V gene TRBV7-2, with 8 positions matching TRBD2. Germline V gives CDR1 SGHTA, CDR2 FQGNSA. CDR3 length: 16 amino acids. With V trimmed by 1 base and J by 3 bases, 6 bases remained unmatched. DNA of the CDR3: TGTGCCAGCAGCTTAGTCGCGGGAGGTGGTACAGATACGCAGTATTTT. As protein: CASSLVAGGGTDTQYF.

This chain uses TRBV7-3 with TRBJ2-3, with 16 bases aligning to TRBD2. CDR3 size: 19 residues. Germline V gene data show CDR1 as SGHTA and CDR2 as FQGTGA. Trimming took 5 bases from V and 1 from J; bases not matched to a gene: 9. The CDR3 region has the DNA TGTGCCAGCAGCGCAACCGGGACTAGCGGGAGGGCAGGCACAGATACGCAGTATTTT. It yields the protein CASSATGTSGRAGTDTQYF.

V usage is TRBV28 and J usage is TRBJ2-7; a weak D match, TRBD2 (6 bases). The germline V gene has CDR1 MDHEN and CDR2 SYDVKM. The V gene lost 3 bases and the J gene lost 0 bases, with 12 bases spanning the gap. The CDR3 length is 15 residues. In DNA, the CDR3 is TGTGCCAGCAGTTTTGGAGGGGTAACCTCCTACGAGCAGTACTTC. Translation gives CASSFGGVTSYEQYF.

J is TRBJ1-5 and V is TRBV2, with 7 bases that match TRBD1. J gave up 7 bases and V 7 bases, and 4 bases lay outside the gene matches. CDR3 length equals 12 residues. CDR1 and CDR2 (germline): SNHLY, FYNNEI. CDR3 protein: CASTEGAQPQHF. The DNA of the CDR3 is TGTGCCAGCACCGAGGGGGCGCAGCCCCAGCATTTT.

The rearrangement joins TRBV11-2 to TRBJ2-5, with D perhaps matching TRBD2 (5 bases). The CDR3 consists of 16 residues. With 5 bases removed from V and 4 bases from J, the gap between germline ends came to 20 bases. CDR1 SGHAT and CDR2 FQNNGV come from the germline V gene. The CDR3 DNA sequence: TGTGCCAGCAGCAACGGGATCCAAACTATGGGAGAGACCCAGTACTTC. Protein product: CASSNGIQTMGETQYF.

The gene calls are TRBV4-3 and TRBJ2-1; D uncertain. Per germline, CDR1 LGHNA and CDR2 YSLEER. The CDR3 has 15 residues. Trimming cost V 0 bases and J 4 bases, with 10 bases left between them. CDR3 bases: TGCGCCAGCAGCCAAGACGGGTCGCGGTACAATGAGCAGTTCTTC. Residues: CASSQDGSRYNEQFF.

The chain joins TRBV7-2 to TRBJ2-7, with 12 bases lining up with TRBD2. The germline gives CDR1 SGHTA, CDR2 FQGNSA. J lost 2 bases, V lost 5 bases, and 4 bases had no gene match. This CDR3 comprises 15 residues. CDR3 loop: CASSQGLAGPYEQYF. CDR3 DNA: TGTGCCAGCAGCCAAGGACTAGCGGGACCCTACGAGCAGTACTTC.